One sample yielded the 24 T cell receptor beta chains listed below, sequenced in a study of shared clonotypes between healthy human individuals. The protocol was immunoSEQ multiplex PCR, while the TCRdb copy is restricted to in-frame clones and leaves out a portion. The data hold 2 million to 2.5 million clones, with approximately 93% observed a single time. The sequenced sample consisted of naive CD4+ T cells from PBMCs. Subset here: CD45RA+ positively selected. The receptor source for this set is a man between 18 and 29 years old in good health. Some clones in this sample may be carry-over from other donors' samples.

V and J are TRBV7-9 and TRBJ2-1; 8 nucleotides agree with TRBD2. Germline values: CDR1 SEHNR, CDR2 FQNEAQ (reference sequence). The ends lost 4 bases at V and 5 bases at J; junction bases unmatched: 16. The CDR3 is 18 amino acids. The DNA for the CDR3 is TGTGCCAGCAGCTCCTCAGCGGGAGCTTCAGTCGGACACAATGAGCAGTTCTTC. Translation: CASSSSAGASVGHNEQFF.

In DNA, the CDR3 is TGCGCCAGCAGCTTGGTTGGGGGACTCAGCTCCTACGAGCAGTACTTC. It translates to CASSLVGGLSSYEQYF. The chain couples TRBV5-1 to TRBJ2-7, with D perhaps TRBD2 (6 bases). V gave up 0 bases and J gave up 0 bases, with 13 bases separating them. Germline CDR1 and CDR2: SGHRS and YFSETQ. The CDR3 has 16 amino acids.

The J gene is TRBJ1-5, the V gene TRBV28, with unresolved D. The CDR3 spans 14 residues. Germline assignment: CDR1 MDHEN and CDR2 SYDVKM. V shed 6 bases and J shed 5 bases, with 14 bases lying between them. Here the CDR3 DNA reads TGTGCCAGCAGACGGGCGGGGATTCATCAGCCCCAGCATTTT. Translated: CASRRAGIHQPQHF. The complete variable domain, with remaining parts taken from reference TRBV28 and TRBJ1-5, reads DVKVTQSSRYLVKRTGEKVFLECVQDMDHENMFWYRQDPGLGLRLIYFSYDVKMKEKGDIPEGYSVSREKKERFSLILESASTNQTSMYLCASRRAGIHQPQHFGDGTRLSIL.

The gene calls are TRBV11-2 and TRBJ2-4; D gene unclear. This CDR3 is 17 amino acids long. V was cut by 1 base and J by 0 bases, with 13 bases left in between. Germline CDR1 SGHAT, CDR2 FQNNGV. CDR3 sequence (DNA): TGTGCCAGCAGCTTAGGGGCTTATACACTAGCCAAAAACATTCAGTACTTC. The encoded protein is CASSLGAYTLAKNIQYF.

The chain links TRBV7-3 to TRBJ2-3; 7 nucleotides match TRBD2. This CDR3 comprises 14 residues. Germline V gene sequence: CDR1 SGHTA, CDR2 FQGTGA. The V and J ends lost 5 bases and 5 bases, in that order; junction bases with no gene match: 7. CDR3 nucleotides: TGTGCCAGCAGCCCCCGGGCGGGGGAAGATACGCAGTATTTT. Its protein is CASSPRAGEDTQYF.

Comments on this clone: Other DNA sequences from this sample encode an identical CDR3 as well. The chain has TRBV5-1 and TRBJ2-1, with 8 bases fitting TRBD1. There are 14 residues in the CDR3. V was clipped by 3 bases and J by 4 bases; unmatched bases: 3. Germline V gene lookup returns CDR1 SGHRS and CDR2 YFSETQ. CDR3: CASSSGTGYNEQFF. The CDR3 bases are TGCGCCAGCAGCTCCGGGACAGGTTACAATGAGCAGTTCTTC.

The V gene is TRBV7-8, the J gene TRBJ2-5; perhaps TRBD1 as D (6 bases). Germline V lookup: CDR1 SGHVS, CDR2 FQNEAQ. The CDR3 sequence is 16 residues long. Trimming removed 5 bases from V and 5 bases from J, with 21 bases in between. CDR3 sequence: CASSTRVSGDVETQYF. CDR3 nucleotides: TGTGCCAGCAGCACCCGGGTATCAGGGGACGTCGAGACCCAGTACTTC.

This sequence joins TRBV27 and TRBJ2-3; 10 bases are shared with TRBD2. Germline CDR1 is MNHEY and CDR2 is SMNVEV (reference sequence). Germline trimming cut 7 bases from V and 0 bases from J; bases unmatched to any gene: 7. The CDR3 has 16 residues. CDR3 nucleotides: TGTGCCAGCAATACTAGGACTAGCGGTAGCACAGATACGCAGTATTTT. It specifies CASNTRTSGSTDTQYF.

In DNA, the CDR3 is TGTGCCAGCAGCCGGCAGGGAGGGCCTGGAAACACCATATATTTT. Translated: CASSRQGGPGNTIYF. V and J are TRBV7-9 and TRBJ1-3, with D possibly being TRBD1 (5 bases). Trimming cost V 5 bases and J 2 bases, with 13 bases left between them. The CDR3 length is 15 residues. The germline V gene encodes CDR1 SEHNR and CDR2 FQNEAQ (reference sequence). Using reference TRBV7-9 and TRBJ1-3 for the parts outside the CDR3, the full variable domain is DTGVSQNPRHKITKRGQNVTFRCDPISEHNRLYWYRQTLGQGPEFLTYFQNEAQLEKSRLLSDRFSAERPKGSFSTLEIQRTEQGDSAMYLCASSRQGGPGNTIYFGEGSWLTVV.

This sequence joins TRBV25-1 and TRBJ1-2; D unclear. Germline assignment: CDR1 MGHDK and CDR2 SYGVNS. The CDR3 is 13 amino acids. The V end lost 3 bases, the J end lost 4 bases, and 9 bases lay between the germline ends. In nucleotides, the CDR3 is TGTGCCAGCAGTGATGGACGGACCTATGGCTACACCTTC. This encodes CASSDGRTYGYTF.

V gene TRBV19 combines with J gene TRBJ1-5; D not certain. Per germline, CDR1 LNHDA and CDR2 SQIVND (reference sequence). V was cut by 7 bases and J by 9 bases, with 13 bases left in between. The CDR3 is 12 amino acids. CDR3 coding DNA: TGTGCCAGTACCGATACAGCGTCGCCCCAGCATTTT. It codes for CASTDTASPQHF.

The CDR3 DNA is TGTGCCTATGGGAGAGGGGGCACAGATACGCAGTATTTT. Residues: CAYGRGGTDTQYF. The chain links TRBV7-9 to TRBJ2-3; D possibly matches TRBD1 or TRBD2 (5 bases each). Trimming pared 11 bases from V and 1 base from J, leaving 13 bases between. The CDR3 is 13 residues long. Germline values: CDR1 SEHNR, CDR2 FQNEAQ (reference sequence).

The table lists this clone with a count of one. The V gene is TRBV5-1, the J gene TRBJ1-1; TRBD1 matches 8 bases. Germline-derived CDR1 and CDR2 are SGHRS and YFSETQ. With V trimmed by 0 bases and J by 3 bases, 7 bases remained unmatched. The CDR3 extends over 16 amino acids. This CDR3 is CASSLAPQGADTEAFF. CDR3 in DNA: TGCGCCAGCAGCTTGGCCCCCCAGGGGGCGGACACTGAAGCTTTCTTT. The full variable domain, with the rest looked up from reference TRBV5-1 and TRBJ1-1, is KAGVTQTPRYLIKTRGQQVTLSCSPISGHRSVSWYQQTPGQGLQFLFEYFSETQRNKGNFPGRFSGRQFSNSRSEMNVSTLELGDSALYLCASSLAPQGADTEAFFGQGTRLTVV.

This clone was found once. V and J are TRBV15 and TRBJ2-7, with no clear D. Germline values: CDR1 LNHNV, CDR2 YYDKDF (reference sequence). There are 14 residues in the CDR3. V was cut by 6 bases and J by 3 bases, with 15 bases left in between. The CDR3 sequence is CATRALGLGYEQYF. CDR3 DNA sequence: TGTGCCACCAGAGCGTTGGGCTTAGGCTACGAGCAGTACTTC. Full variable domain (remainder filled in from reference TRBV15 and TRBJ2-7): DAMVIQNPRYQVTQFGKPVTLSCSQTLNHNVMYWYQQKSSQAPKLLFHYYDKDFNNEADTPDNFQSRRPNTSFCFLDIRSPGLGDTAMYLCATRALGLGYEQYFGPGTRLTVT.

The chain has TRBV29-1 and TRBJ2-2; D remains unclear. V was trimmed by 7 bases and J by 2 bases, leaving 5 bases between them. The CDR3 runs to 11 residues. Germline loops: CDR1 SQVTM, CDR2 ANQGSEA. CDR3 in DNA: TGCAGCGGAAGCAACACCGGGGAGCTGTTTTTT. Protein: CSGSNTGELFF.

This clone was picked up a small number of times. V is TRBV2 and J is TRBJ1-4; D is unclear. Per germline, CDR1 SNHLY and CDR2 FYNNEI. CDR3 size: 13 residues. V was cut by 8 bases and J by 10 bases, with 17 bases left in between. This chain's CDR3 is CASQTSPGGKLFF. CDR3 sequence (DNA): TGTGCCAGCCAAACGTCTCCCGGCGGAAAACTGTTTTTT. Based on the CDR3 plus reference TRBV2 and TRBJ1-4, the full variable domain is EPEVTQTPSHQVTQMGQEVILRCVPISNHLYFYWYRQILGQKVEFLVSFYNNEISEKSEIFDDQFSVERPDGSNFTLKIRSTKLEDSAMYFCASQTSPGGKLFFGSGTQLSVL.

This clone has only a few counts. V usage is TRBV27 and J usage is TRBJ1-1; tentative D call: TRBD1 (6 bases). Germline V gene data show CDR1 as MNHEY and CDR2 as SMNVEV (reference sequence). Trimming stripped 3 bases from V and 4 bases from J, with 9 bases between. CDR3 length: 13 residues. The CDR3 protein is CASSFQGSTEAFF. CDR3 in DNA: TGTGCCAGCAGTTTTCAGGGGAGCACTGAAGCTTTCTTT.

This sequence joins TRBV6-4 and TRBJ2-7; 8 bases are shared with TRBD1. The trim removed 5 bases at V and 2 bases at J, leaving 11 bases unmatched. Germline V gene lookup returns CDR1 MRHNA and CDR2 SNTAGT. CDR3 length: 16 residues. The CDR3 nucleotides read TGTGCCAGCAGTAATATTTGGACAGGGACTCCCTACGAGCAGTACTTC. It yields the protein CASSNIWTGTPYEQYF.

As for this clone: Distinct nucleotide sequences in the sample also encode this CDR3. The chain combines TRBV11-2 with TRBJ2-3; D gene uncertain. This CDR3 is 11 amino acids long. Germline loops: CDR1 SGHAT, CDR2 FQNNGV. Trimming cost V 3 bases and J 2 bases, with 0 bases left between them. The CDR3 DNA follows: TGTGCCAGCAGCTTCACAGATACGCAGTATTTT. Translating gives CASSFTDTQYF.

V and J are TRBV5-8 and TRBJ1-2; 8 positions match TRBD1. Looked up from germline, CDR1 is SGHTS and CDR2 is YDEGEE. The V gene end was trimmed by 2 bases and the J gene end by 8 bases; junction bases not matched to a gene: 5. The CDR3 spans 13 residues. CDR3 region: CASSFGRGRGYTF. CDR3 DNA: TGTGCCAGCAGCTTTGGCAGGGGGCGCGGCTACACCTTC.

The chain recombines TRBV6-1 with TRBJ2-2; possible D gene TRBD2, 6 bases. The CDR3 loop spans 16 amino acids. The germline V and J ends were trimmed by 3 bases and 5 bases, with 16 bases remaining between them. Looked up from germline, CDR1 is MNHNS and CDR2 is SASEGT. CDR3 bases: TGTGCCAGCAGTGATATGCTTGGGACTTCAACCGGGGAGCTGTTTTTT. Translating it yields CASSDMLGTSTGELFF.

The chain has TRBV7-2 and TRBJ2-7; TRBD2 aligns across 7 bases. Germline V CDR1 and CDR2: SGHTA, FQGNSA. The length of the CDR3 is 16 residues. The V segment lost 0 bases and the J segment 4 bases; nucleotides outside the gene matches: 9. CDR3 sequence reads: CASSLAGLAAPYEQYF. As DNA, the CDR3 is TGTGCCAGCAGCTTAGCGGGTCTAGCGGCACCATACGAGCAGTACTTC.

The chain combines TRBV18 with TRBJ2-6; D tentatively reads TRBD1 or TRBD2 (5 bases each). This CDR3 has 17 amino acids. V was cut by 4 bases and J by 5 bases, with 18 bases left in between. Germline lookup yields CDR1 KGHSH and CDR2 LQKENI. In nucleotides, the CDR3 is TGTGCCAGCTCACAACCGGGACCTACCACATGGGCCAACGTCCTGACTTTC. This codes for CASSQPGPTTWANVLTF.

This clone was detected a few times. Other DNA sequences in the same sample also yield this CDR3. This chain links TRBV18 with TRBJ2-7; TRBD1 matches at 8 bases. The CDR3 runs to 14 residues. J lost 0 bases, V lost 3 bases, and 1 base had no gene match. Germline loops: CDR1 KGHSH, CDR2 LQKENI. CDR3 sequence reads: CASSPGQASYEQYF. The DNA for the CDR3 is TGTGCCAGCTCACCGGGACAGGCCTCCTACGAGCAGTACTTC.